The clone carrying this T cell receptor beta chain came up a few times. The CDR3 covers 14 residues. Germline CDR1 is SGHRS and CDR2 is YFSETQ. With 5 bases removed from V and 0 bases from J, the gap between germline ends came to 9 bases. These data originate in a study of blood T cell repertoires in COVID-19. Study background: Researchers got acute and convalescent COVID-19 samples from the United States, Italy and Spain. The analysed material was cDNA or gDNA that came from T cells, B-cell-depleted T cells, or PBMCs.

In the authors' workflow: From reference gene primer amplification, estimates of nucleated cell counts were derived. The method was immunoSEQ multiplex PCR; TCRdb's version includes in-frame clones alone and lacks a portion of them. V and J calls and clone size follow that table, whereas D and trimming were derived from the DNA. The repertoire holds about 220,000 clones, with about 80% as singletons. The sequenced sample consisted of peripheral blood. The chain employs TRBV5-1 and TRBJ1-3; no firm D call. The TCR was taken from a woman younger than 45 who had recovered from COVID-19. CDR3 sequence: CASRQQSSGNTIYF. DNA for the CDR3: TGCGCCAGCAGACAGCAAAGCTCTGGAAACACCATATATTTT.